One TCR beta chain is described in this entry. The antigen is not known. The data belong to a study of cytomegalovirus exposure and HLA in healthy donors. CDR1 is SEHNR and CDR2 is FQNEAQ in the germline V gene (reference sequence). The CDR3 consists of 16 residues. V gave up 3 bases and J gave up 1 base; unmatched junction bases: 6. Points from the study as a whole: Common viral pathogens were later found to be apparently linked to several of the most significant clusters. Most TCR sequences were seen very rarely across donors, but some public TCRs occurred in many. The authors judged a highly shared variant cluster likely a sequencing artifact. Most CMV-associated TCR beta chains were later found to appear HLA-restricted.

With 60 Vbeta and 13 Jbeta primers, the PCR was carried out. Repertoires were generated with immunoSEQ multiplex PCR, while TCRdb's copy carries only in-frame clones and drops some. The sample has some 150,000 clones; roughly 70% are singletons. The sequence was obtained from a man aged 25-45 years in good health and CMV-seronegative. The specimen sequenced was PBMCs. V and J are TRBV7-9 and TRBJ2-5; TRBD2 matches at 9 bases. CDR3 amino acids: CASSFPLAGTQETQYF. As DNA, the CDR3 is TGTGCCAGCAGCTTCCCCCTAGCGGGGACCCAAGAGACCCAGTACTTC. Using reference TRBV7-9 and TRBJ2-5 for the parts outside the CDR3, the full variable domain is DTGVSQNPRHKITKRGQNVTFRCDPISEHNRLYWYRQTLGQGPEFLTYFQNEAQLEKSRLLSDRFSAERPKGSFSTLEIQRTEQGDSAMYLCASSFPLAGTQETQYFGPGTRLLVL.